This T cell receptor beta chain originates from a study of T cell responses to AZD1222 COVID-19 vaccine. Study-wide results and caveats: Repertoires were sampled only after the peak T cell response. The donors showed a predominance of white British ancestry and of females, with possible underestimation of clonal diversity. The reported proportion of spike-specific TCRs targeting unmutated variant regions was nearly half.

Profiled with immunoSEQ multiplex PCR; TCRdb holds only in-frame clones, not every one. The sample records more than 95,000 clones, 88% being singletons. This clone was detected only once. The antigen remains unidentified. V dropped 2 bases and J dropped 1; count of bases not matched to a gene: 2. The germline V gene has CDR1 MNHNS and CDR2 SASEGT. The length of the CDR3 is 14 residues. The TCR sequence derives from an adult in good health. The chain recombines TRBV6-1 with TRBJ2-7; the match to TRBD2 covers 7 bases. Sequenced here: peripheral blood, sampled on day 0 of AZD1222 vaccination. CDR3 residues: CASSEPGRSYEQYF. CDR3 sequence (DNA): TGTGCCAGCAGTGAACCCGGGAGGTCCTACGAGCAGTACTTC.